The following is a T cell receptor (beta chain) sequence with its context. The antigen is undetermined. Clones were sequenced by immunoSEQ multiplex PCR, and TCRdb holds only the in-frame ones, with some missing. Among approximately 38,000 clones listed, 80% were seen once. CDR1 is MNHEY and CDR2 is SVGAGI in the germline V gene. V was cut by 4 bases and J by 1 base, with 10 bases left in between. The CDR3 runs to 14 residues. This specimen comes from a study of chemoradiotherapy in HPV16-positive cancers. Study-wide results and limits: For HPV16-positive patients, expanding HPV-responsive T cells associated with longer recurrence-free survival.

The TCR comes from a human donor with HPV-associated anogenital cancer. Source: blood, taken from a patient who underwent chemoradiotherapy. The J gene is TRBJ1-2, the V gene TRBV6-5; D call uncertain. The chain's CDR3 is CASSSGSINYGYTF. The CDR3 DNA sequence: TGTGCCAGCAGTTCCGGGTCCATTAACTATGGCTACACCTTC.